Listed below are T cell receptor beta chains from one sample, sequenced in a study of T cells in Graves' hyperthyroidism and ophthalmopathy. Each CDR3 protein gets one entry after TCRdb re-called the multiplex PCR reads with MiXCR. The sample yields approximately 600,000 distinct CDR3 sequences, around 20% seen once. Sequenced sample: blood. Receptors were obtained from a man younger than 45 with Graves' ophthalmopathy. Each CDR3 is given with its conserved first and last residue. D genes are given only for firm matches. Rows may omit the clone size; those that give it use once, few, many or a size class.

abundance,j_gene,d_gene,v_gene,CDR3nt,CDR3aa
many,TRBJ2-7,TRBD1,TRBV7-2,TGTGCCAGCAGCTTAGGACAGGGGACCGAGCAGTACTTC,CASSLGQGTEQYF
-,TRBJ2-1,-,TRBV20-1,TGCAGTGCCCCCCATGGGTCGGGAGTAAGGGGTGAGCAGTTCTTC,CSAPHGSGVRGEQFF
many,TRBJ2-3,TRBD1,TRBV30,TGTGCCTGGAGTGGACAGGGCAAGAGTATAGATACGCAGTATTTT,CAWSGQGKSIDTQYF
-,TRBJ1-2,-,TRBV29-1,TGCAGCGTTGTCGGGGGTTATGGCTACACCTTC,CSVVGGYGYTF
few,TRBJ2-1,TRBD2,TRBV2,TGTGCCAGCAGCGAAAGGGTAGCGGGAGTCGGCAATGAGCAGTTCTTC,CASSERVAGVGNEQFF
few,TRBJ2-7,TRBD1,TRBV6-2/TRBV6-3,TGTGCCAGCAGACCGAGACAGGGGGTAATCTACGAGCAGTACTTC,CASRPRQGVIYEQYF
-,TRBJ2-2,-,TRBV28,TGTGCCAGCAGAGTTGGAAGAGGGCGCGCCGGGGAGCTGTTTTTT,CASRVGRGRAGELFF
few,TRBJ1-5,-,TRBV6-2/TRBV6-3,TGTGCCAGCAATCCGGGACAAAGGGATCAGCCCCAGCATTTT,CASNPGQRDQPQHF
-,TRBJ2-1,-,TRBV9,TGTGTCAGCACCCCGAGTGGAGGCAATACCTCCTACAATGAGCAGTTCTTC,CVSTPSGGNTSYNEQFF
-,TRBJ2-1,-,TRBV19,TGTGCCAGTAGTATCCGGGTGTGGGATGAGCAGTTCTTC,CASSIRVWDEQFF
many,TRBJ2-7,-,TRBV20-1,TGCAGTGCTAGGTCGGCTAGCGACTACGAGCAGTACTTC,CSARSASDYEQYF
-,TRBJ2-2,-,TRBV29-1,TGCAGCGTTGATCCAGGAAACACCGGGGAGCTGTTTTTT,CSVDPGNTGELFF
-,TRBJ2-3,TRBD2,TRBV27,TGTGCCAGCAGTTTAGCGGGAGGGCCGTTAGAGGCAGATACGCAGTATTTT,CASSLAGGPLEADTQYF
-,TRBJ1-2,TRBD1,TRBV28,TGTGCCAGCAGACGAGACAGGGATGGCTACACCTTC,CASRRDRDGYTF
few,TRBJ2-2,-,TRBV30,TGTGCCTGGGGCCAGCAGAACACCGGGGAGCTGTTTTTT,CAWGQQNTGELFF
-,TRBJ2-7,-,TRBV6-2/TRBV6-3,TGTGCCAGCAGTTCTGGACAGCTCTACGAGCAGTACTTC,CASSSGQLYEQYF
-,TRBJ2-3,TRBD2,TRBV7-2,TGTGCCAGCAGCTTAGCCACGGGACTAGGGCAAGATACGCAGTATTTT,CASSLATGLGQDTQYF
few,TRBJ1-6,-,TRBV18,TGTGCCAGCTCATCCTCAGTTACGAGTGGATCACCCCTCCACTTT,CASSSSVTSGSPLHF
few,TRBJ1-4,-,TRBV20-1,TGCAGTGCTAGAGGGGAAGGTGGAGGGTTTGTTGAAAAACTGTTTTTT,CSARGEGGGFVEKLFF
many,TRBJ2-1,-,TRBV20-1,TGCAGTGGTGTGGCCTCGAGCTCCTACAATGAGCAGTTCTTC,CSGVASSSYNEQFF
many,TRBJ1-1,-,TRBV2,TGTGCCAGCTCGACGGGGCGGACTGAAGCTTTCTTT,CASSTGRTEAFF
-,TRBJ2-7,TRBD1,TRBV20-1,TGCAGTGCTAGCGCCGGGACAGGGCAAGAAGACGAGCAGTACTTC,CSASAGTGQEDEQYF
-,TRBJ2-3,TRBD2,TRBV28,TGTGCCAGCAGTCGACAACCTCCCCTAGCGGGAGCCACAGATACGCAGTATTTT,CASSRQPPLAGATDTQYF
-,TRBJ2-1,-,TRBV7-2,TGTGCCAGCAGCTTAGGTGGCACTAGAGCCGATGAGCAGTTCTTC,CASSLGGTRADEQFF
many,TRBJ1-1,-,TRBV3-1,TGTGCCAGCAGCCAAAAAGGAAACACTGAAGCTTTCTTT,CASSQKGNTEAFF
few,TRBJ2-5,-,TRBV12-3/TRBV12-4,TGTGCCAGCAAAGGGGCAGAGACCCAGTACTTC,CASKGAETQYF
-,TRBJ2-7,TRBD1,TRBV7-9,TGTGCCAGCGAACAGGGGGGAAACTCCTACGAGCAGTACTTC,CASEQGGNSYEQYF
-,TRBJ2-7,-,TRBV3-1,TGTGCCAGCAGCCAAGATCGGGCAGGGGCCCACGAGCAGTACTTC,CASSQDRAGAHEQYF
many,TRBJ2-7,TRBD2,TRBV13,TGTGCCAGCAGCTTAGCCATGGCTAGCGGGTCCTACGAGCAGTACTTC,CASSLAMASGSYEQYF
-,TRBJ2-7,-,TRBV28,TGTGCCAGCAGTTTAAAGATAGGGGCCCCCTACGAGCAGTACTTC,CASSLKIGAPYEQYF
few,TRBJ2-7,-,TRBV28,TGTGCCAGTCGGAACTGGAGCTCCTACGAGCAGTACTTC,CASRNWSSYEQYF
many,TRBJ1-1,TRBD1,TRBV3-1,TGTGCCAGCAGCCAGGGACAGGAGAACACTGAAGCTTTCTTT,CASSQGQENTEAFF
few,TRBJ2-1,-,TRBV9,TGTGCCAGCAGCGTAGACCCGGGACACTCCAATGAGCAGTTCTTC,CASSVDPGHSNEQFF
-,TRBJ1-5,-,TRBV6-2/TRBV6-3,TGTGCCAGCAGTTACCAGGGGTTAGGCAATCAGCCCCAGCATTTT,CASSYQGLGNQPQHF
few,TRBJ2-3,-,TRBV12-3/TRBV12-4,TGTGCCAGCAGTAAAAGAGTGGTAGCGGATACGGGGACAGATACGCAGTATTTT,CASSKRVVADTGTDTQYF
-,TRBJ1-1,TRBD1,TRBV19,TGTGCCAGTAGACCGGGACAGGGGATTCGCACTGAAGCTTTCTTT,CASRPGQGIRTEAFF
-,TRBJ2-5,-,TRBV4-2,TGTGCCAGCAGCCAAGAAGGAACTCAAGAGACCCAGTACTTC,CASSQEGTQETQYF
few,TRBJ1-2,-,TRBV10-3,TGTGCCATCAGTGACAGGGGCACCAACTATGGCTACACCTTC,CAISDRGTNYGYTF
few,TRBJ1-4,-,TRBV5-1,TGCGCCAGCAGCTTGGGAGGGCGGGGGAGCCGAGAAAAACTGTTTTTT,CASSLGGRGSREKLFF
many,TRBJ2-7,-,TRBV7-6,TGTGCCAGCAGCTTGGGTCCGGGGCTCTCCTACGAGCAGTACTTC,CASSLGPGLSYEQYF
-,TRBJ2-7,-,TRBV11-2,TGTGCCAGCAGCCAAGATCAAAGCCTTGGATCCTACGAGCAGTACTTC,CASSQDQSLGSYEQYF
many,TRBJ2-1,-,TRBV7-8,TGTGCCAGCAGCTTAGATTACAATGAGCAGTTCTTC,CASSLDYNEQFF
many,TRBJ2-7,-,TRBV30,TGTGCCTTCCGAGTCATGGGGATTTCCGAGCAGTACTTC,CAFRVMGISEQYF
many,TRBJ2-7,-,TRBV20-1,TGCAGTGCTAGAGTGAAGGGGGCCTACGAGCAGTACTTC,CSARVKGAYEQYF